These 15 T cell receptor beta chains were all obtained from the same sample, sequenced in a study of OX40 agonist ivuxolimab in advanced cancers. Clones were sequenced by immunoSEQ multiplex PCR, and TCRdb holds only the in-frame ones, with some missing. The repertoire holds around 74,000 clones, roughly 89% seen once, with around 2.6% in the top ten. The sample was CD4+ or CD8+ T cells sorted from blood, taken in a trial of the OX40 agonist ivuxolimab. The origin of the receptors is an adult with an advanced solid tumor such as melanoma, head and neck, liver or kidney cancer.

The chain recombines TRBV5-1 with TRBJ2-3; D unclear. This CDR3 comprises 14 residues. The V end lost 4 bases, the J end lost 5 bases, and 14 bases lay between the germline ends. Germline V gives CDR1 SGHRS, CDR2 YFSETQ. In nucleotides, the CDR3 is TGCGCCAGCAGCCGGCGAAATCAGAAAGATACGCAGTATTTT. Residues: CASSRRNQKDTQYF.

The CDR3 here is CASPWGTDTQYF. In DNA form, the CDR3 reads TGTGCCAGTCCCTGGGGCACAGATACGCAGTATTTT. The rearrangement uses TRBV2 and TRBJ2-3; no reliable D call. V was cut by 9 bases and J by 1 base, with 8 bases left in between. The V gene's germline CDR1 is SNHLY and CDR2 FYNNEI. The CDR3 covers 12 residues.

The gene calls are TRBV6-6 and TRBJ2-3; 7 bases are shared with TRBD1. V shed 6 bases, J shed 2 bases, and the junction held 5 bases outside the gene matches. The CDR3 covers 14 residues. Germline V gives CDR1 MNHNY, CDR2 SVGAGI (reference sequence). The CDR3 nucleotides are TGTGCCAGCAGATTACAGGGGTCCACAGATACGCAGTATTTT. Its translation is CASRLQGSTDTQYF.

This chain connects TRBV7-6 to TRBJ2-3, with D perhaps assigned TRBD1 or TRBD2 (5 bases each). Germline lookup yields CDR1 SGHVS and CDR2 FNYEAQ. The V and J ends lost 5 bases and 3 bases respectively, with 21 bases between them. The CDR3 sequence is 17 residues long. The CDR3 bases are TGTGCCAGCAGCCAACTCGCCCGAGGGGTTGGGACAGATACGCAGTATTTT. Its translation: CASSQLARGVGTDTQYF. The whole variable domain, filled in from reference TRBV7-6 and TRBJ2-3, reads GAGVSQSPRYKVTKRGQDVALRCDPISGHVSLYWYRQALGQGPEFLTYFNYEAQQDKSGLPNDRFSAERPEGSISTLTIQRTEQRDSAMYRCASSQLARGVGTDTQYFGPGTRLTVL.

This clone has only a few counts. The V call is TRBV5-1, the J call TRBJ1-1, with a weak D call TRBD1 (5 bases). There are 17 residues in the CDR3. Germline V gene lookup returns CDR1 SGHRS and CDR2 YFSETQ. The V gene lost 4 bases and the J gene lost 0 bases, with 19 bases spanning the gap. This CDR3 reads CASSPLGGRPVNTEAFF. In nucleotides, the CDR3 is TGCGCCAGCAGCCCTCTCGGGGGACGGCCGGTGAACACTGAAGCTTTCTTT.

This rearrangement joins TRBV29-1 to TRBJ2-1; the D is unclear. The V end lost 7 bases, the J end lost 0 bases, and 7 bases lay between the germline ends. The germline gives CDR1 SQVTM, CDR2 ANQGSEA. The CDR3 extends over 12 amino acids. DNA for the CDR3: TGCAGCGGGAGCAGCTCCTACAATGAGCAGTTCTTC. Protein product: CSGSSSYNEQFF.

The chain has TRBV28 and TRBJ1-3; tentatively, D is TRBD1 (5 bases). Germline CDR1 is MDHEN and CDR2 is SYDVKM. The CDR3 length is 12 residues. V dropped 5 bases and J dropped 7 bases, with 9 bases sitting between them. CDR3 nucleotide sequence: TGTGCCAGCAGTACGGGGGGGAACACCATATATTTT. Its translation is CASSTGGNTIYF. Full variable domain (missing parts from reference TRBV28 and TRBJ1-3): DVKVTQSSRYLVKRTGEKVFLECVQDMDHENMFWYRQDPGLGLRLIYFSYDVKMKEKGDIPEGYSVSREKKERFSLILESASTNQTSMYLCASSTGGNTIYFGEGSWLTVV.

V and J are TRBV7-9 and TRBJ2-1; 9 bases match TRBD2. V gave up 10 bases and J gave up 6 bases; unmatched junction bases: 16. From germline, CDR1 is SEHNR and CDR2 FQNEAQ (reference sequence). The length of the CDR3 is 16 residues. In DNA form, the CDR3 reads TGTGCCATCGACCCGATAGCGGGAGTACGAGGCAATGAGCAGTTCTTC. It codes for CAIDPIAGVRGNEQFF. Using reference TRBV7-9 and TRBJ2-1 for the parts outside the CDR3, the full variable domain is DTGVSQNPRHKITKRGQNVTFRCDPISEHNRLYWYRQTLGQGPEFLTYFQNEAQLEKSRLLSDRFSAERPKGSFSTLEIQRTEQGDSAMYLCAIDPIAGVRGNEQFFGPGTRLTVL.

CDR3 loop: CASRGGYQPQHF. CDR3 in DNA: TGTGCCAGCCGTGGCGGCTATCAGCCCCAGCATTTT. The rearrangement uses TRBV19 and TRBJ1-5; D unresolved. CDR1 is LNHDA, CDR2 SQIVND, per germline (reference sequence). CDR3 length: 12 residues. Trimming stripped 9 bases from V and 5 bases from J, with 11 bases between.

Here the CDR3 DNA reads TGCGCCAGCAGTGACGGGGGTGGGCAAGAGACCCAGTACTTC. Its protein is CASSDGGGQETQYF. J is TRBJ2-5 and V is TRBV10-2; possibly TRBD2 for D (6 bases). The germline CDR1 and CDR2 sequences are WSHSY and SAAADI. CDR3 length: 14 residues. Deletions cut 3 bases from V and 2 bases from J, with 10 bases between.

The chain couples TRBV9 to TRBJ1-2; D is possibly TRBD1 (6 bases). The germline V gene encodes CDR1 SGDLS and CDR2 YYNGEE. V was pared by 1 base and J by 1 base, with 11 bases between. The CDR3 is 15 residues long. Here the CDR3 DNA reads TGTGCCAGCAGCGTAAGGGGGGCTGGTAACTATGGCTACACCTTC. This codes for CASSVRGAGNYGYTF.

The CDR3 loop is CASSLVREGSGYTF. DNA for the CDR3: TGTGCCAGCAGTTTAGTGAGAGAGGGAAGTGGCTACACCTTC. The chain couples TRBV28 to TRBJ1-2; D is ambiguous. Germline V gives CDR1 MDHEN, CDR2 SYDVKM. This CDR3 comprises 14 residues. V gave up 2 bases and J gave up 7 bases, with 14 bases separating them.

The chain is built from TRBV15 and TRBJ2-7; 7 nucleotides match TRBD2. V dropped 0 bases and J dropped 7; count of bases not matched to a gene: 12. CDR1 is LNHNV, CDR2 YYDKDF, per germline (reference sequence). The CDR3 has 16 residues. The CDR3 DNA follows: TGTGCCACCAGCAGAGAGGGCGGGAGTGGTTCCGGGGAGCAGTACTTC. Its translation is CATSREGGSGSGEQYF.

V usage is TRBV5-8 and J usage is TRBJ1-6; D is undetermined. The germline gives CDR1 SGHTS, CDR2 YDEGEE. Trimming removed 0 bases at V and 10 bases at J, with 17 bases between. The CDR3 totals 16 residues. This chain's CDR3 is CASSLALVGLWSPLHF. The CDR3 nucleotides are TGTGCCAGCAGCTTGGCGTTGGTAGGGCTCTGGTCACCCCTCCACTTT.

CDR3 residues: CASSELPQYYEQYF. DNA for the CDR3: TGTGCCAGCAGTGAACTACCTCAGTACTACGAGCAGTACTTC. The gene calls are TRBV6-5 and TRBJ2-7; D remains unclear. The CDR3 has 14 amino acids. V lost 5 bases and J 3 bases, leaving 14 bases between the germline ends. CDR1 and CDR2 from the germline V gene are MNHEY and SVGAGI.